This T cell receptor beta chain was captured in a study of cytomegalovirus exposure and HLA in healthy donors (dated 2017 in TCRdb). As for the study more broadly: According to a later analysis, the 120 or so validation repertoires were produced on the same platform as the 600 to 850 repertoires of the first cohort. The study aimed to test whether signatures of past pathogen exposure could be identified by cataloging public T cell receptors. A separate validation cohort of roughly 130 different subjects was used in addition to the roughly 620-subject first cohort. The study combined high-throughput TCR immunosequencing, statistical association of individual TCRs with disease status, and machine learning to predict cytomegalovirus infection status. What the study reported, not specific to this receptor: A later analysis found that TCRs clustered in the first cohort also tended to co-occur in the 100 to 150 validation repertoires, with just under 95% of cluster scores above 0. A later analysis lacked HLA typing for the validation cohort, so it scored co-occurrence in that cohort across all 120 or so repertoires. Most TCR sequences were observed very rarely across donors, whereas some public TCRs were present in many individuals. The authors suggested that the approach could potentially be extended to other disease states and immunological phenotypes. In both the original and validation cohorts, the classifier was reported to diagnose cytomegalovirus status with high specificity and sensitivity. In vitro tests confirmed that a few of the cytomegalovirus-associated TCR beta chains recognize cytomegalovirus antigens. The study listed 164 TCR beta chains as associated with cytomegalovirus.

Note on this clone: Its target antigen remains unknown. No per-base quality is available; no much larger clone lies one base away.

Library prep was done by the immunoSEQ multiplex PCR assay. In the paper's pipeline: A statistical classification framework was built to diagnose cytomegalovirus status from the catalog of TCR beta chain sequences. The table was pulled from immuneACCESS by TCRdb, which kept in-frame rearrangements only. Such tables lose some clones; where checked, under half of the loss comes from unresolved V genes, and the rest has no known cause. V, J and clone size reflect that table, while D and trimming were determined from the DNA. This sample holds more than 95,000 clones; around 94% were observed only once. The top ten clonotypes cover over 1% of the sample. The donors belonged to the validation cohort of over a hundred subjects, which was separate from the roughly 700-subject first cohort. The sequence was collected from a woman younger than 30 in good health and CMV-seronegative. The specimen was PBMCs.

The DNA sequence reads TGTGCCAGCAGGACCGGGACAGCCTCCTACAATGAGCAGTTCTTC. Its coded protein is CASRTGTASYNEQFF. The chain uses TRBV6-5 and TRBJ2-1; 7 bases in the middle match TRBD1. V has 6 bases trimmed and J has 0 bases trimmed; junction bases matching no gene number 5. CDR1 and CDR2, looked up from the germline V gene, are MNHEY and SVGAGI. CDR3 length: 15 amino acids, cysteine to phenylalanine. The kept DNA is CDR3 alone, 45 bases in frame from the first base.